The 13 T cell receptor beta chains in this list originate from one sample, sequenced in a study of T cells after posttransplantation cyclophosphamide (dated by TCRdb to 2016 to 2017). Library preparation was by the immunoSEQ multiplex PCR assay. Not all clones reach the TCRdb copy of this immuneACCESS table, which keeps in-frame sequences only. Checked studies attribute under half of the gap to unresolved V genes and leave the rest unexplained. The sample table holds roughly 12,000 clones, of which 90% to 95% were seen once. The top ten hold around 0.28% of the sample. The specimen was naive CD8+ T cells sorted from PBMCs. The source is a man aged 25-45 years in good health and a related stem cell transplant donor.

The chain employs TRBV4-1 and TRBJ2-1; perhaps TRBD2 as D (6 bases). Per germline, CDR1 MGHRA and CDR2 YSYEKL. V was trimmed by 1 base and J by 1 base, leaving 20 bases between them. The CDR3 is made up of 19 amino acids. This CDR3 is CASSQVGSLQAGSYNEQFF. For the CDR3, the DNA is TGCGCCAGCAGCCAAGTTGGCTCTCTTCAGGCGGGGTCCTACAATGAGCAGTTCTTC.

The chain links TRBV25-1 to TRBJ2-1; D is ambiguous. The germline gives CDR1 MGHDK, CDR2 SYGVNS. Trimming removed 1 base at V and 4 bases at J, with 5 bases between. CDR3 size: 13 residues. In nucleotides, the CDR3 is TGTGCCAGCAGTGAATCGGAGTACAATGAGCAGTTCTTC. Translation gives CASSESEYNEQFF.

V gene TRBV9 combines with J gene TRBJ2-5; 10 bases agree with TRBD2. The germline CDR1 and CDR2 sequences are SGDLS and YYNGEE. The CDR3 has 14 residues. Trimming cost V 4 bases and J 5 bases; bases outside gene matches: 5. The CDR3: CASSSPGLAETQYF. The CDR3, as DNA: TGTGCCAGCAGCTCACCGGGACTAGCGGAGACCCAGTACTTC. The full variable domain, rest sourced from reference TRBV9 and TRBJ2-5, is DSGVTQTPKHLITATGQRVTLRCSPRSGDLSVYWYQQSLDQGLQFLIQYYNGEERAKGNILERFSAQQFPDLHSELNLSSLELGDSALYFCASSSPGLAETQYFGPGTRLLVL.

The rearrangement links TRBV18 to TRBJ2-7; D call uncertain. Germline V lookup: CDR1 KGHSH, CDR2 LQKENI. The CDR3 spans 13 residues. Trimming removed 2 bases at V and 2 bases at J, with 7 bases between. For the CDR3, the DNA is TGTGCCAGCTCACCAGGGCCGACCTACGAGCAGTACTTC. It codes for CASSPGPTYEQYF.

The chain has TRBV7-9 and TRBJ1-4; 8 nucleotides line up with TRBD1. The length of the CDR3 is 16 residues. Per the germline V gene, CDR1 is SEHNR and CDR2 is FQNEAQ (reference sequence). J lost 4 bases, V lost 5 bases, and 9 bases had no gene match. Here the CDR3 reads CASSNRDRSINEKLFF. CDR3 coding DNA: TGTGCCAGCAGCAACCGGGACAGGAGTATTAATGAAAAACTGTTTTTT.

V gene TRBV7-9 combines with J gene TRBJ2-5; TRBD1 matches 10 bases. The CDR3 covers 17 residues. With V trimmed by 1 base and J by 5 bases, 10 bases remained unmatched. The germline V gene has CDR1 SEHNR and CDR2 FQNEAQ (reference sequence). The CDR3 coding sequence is TGTGCCAGCAGCTTAGTAGGACAGGGGGTATCAAGGGAGACCCAGTACTTC. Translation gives CASSLVGQGVSRETQYF. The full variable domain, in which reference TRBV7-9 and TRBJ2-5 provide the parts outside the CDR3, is DTGVSQNPRHKITKRGQNVTFRCDPISEHNRLYWYRQTLGQGPEFLTYFQNEAQLEKSRLLSDRFSAERPKGSFSTLEIQRTEQGDSAMYLCASSLVGQGVSRETQYFGPGTRLLVL.

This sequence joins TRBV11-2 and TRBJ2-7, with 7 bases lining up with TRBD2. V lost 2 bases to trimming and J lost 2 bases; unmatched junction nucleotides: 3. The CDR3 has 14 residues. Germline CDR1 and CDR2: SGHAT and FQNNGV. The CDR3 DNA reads TGTGCCAGCAGCTTATCGGGGGGAACCTACGAGCAGTACTTC. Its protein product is CASSLSGGTYEQYF. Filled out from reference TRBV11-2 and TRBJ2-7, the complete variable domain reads EAGVAQSPRYKIIEKRQSVAFWCNPISGHATLYWYQQILGQGPKLLIQFQNNGVVDDSQLPKDRFSAERLKGVDSTLKIQPAKLEDSAVYLCASSLSGGTYEQYFGPGTRLTVT.

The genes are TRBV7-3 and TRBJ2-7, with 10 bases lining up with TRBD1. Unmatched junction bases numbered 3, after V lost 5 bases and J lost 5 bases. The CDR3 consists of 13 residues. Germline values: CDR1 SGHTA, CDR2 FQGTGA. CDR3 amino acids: CASSPGTGDEQYF. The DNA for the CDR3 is TGTGCCAGCAGCCCCGGGACAGGGGACGAGCAGTACTTC.

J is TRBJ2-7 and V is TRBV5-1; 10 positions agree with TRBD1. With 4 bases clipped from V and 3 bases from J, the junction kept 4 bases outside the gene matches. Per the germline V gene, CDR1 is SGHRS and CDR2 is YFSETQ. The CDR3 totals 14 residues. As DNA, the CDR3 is TGCGCCAGCAGCGCGGGACAGGGGCTCTACGAGCAGTACTTC. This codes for CASSAGQGLYEQYF.

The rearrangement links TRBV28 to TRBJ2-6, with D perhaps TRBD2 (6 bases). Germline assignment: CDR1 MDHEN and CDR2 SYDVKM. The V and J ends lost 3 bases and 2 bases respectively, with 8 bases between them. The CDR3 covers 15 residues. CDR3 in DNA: TGTGCCAGCAGTTTGGGGGGTGCTGGGGCCAACGTCCTGACTTTC. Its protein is CASSLGGAGANVLTF.

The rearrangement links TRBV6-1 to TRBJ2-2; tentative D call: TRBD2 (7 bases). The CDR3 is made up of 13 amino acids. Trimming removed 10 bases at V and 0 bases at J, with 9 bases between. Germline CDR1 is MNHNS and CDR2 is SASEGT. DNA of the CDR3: TGTGCCACGGGGGGCCCGAACACCGGGGAGCTGTTTTTT. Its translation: CATGGPNTGELFF.

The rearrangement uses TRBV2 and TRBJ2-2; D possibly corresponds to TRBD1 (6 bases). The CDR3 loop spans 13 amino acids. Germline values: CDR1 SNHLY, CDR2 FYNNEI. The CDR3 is CAYRDTNTGELFF. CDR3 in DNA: TGTGCTTACCGGGACACTAACACCGGGGAGCTGTTTTTT. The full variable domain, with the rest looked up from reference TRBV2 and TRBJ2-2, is EPEVTQTPSHQVTQMGQEVILRCVPISNHLYFYWYRQILGQKVEFLVSFYNNEISEKSEIFDDQFSVERPDGSNFTLKIRSTKLEDSAMYFCAYRDTNTGELFFGEGSRLTVL.

CDR3 nucleotides: TGTGCCAGCAGTCCTTACTTAGGGGCGCCGGGCACAGATACGCAGTATTTT. Its translation: CASSPYLGAPGTDTQYF. This sequence joins TRBV27 and TRBJ2-3; TRBD1 is a possible D gene (5 bases). The CDR3 covers 17 residues. V was shortened by 5 bases and J by 1 base, with 19 bases between the two germline ends. Germline V gives CDR1 MNHEY, CDR2 SMNVEV (reference sequence).